This T cell receptor beta chain was sequenced during a study of human T cells and chemical hapten exposure. Individual cDNA molecules received unique molecular identifiers in the library. One entry per CDR3 protein results from TCRdb running MiXCR on the RACE reads. The table shows some 180,000 distinct CDR3 sequences, with 20% to 25% occurring only once. Time point here: patch test 1, 2 weeks after DPC sensitization. Indicated treatment: therapeutic diphenylcyclopropenone sensitization with weekly scalp DPC. General study points: Clustering by CDR3 similarity yielded significantly more large clusters from expanded TCRs than controls.

This clonotype occurred a few times. Its antigen is not identified. After removal of 6 bases from V and 4 bases from J, the junction contained 4 bases not matched to a gene. Per germline, CDR1 KGHSH and CDR2 LQKENI. This CDR3 has 13 residues. This rearrangement joins TRBV18 to TRBJ2-5, with TRBD1 matching 8 bases. This receptor was obtained from a woman aged 50 to 60 with alopecia areata. Some clones in this sample may be carry-over from other donors' samples. Sample: whole blood, taken in connection with sensitization to the hapten diphenylcyclopropenone (DPC). This CDR3 reads CASSLGQGETQYF. In DNA form, the CDR3 reads TGTGCCAGCTCTCTAGGACAGGGAGAGACCCAGTACTTC.